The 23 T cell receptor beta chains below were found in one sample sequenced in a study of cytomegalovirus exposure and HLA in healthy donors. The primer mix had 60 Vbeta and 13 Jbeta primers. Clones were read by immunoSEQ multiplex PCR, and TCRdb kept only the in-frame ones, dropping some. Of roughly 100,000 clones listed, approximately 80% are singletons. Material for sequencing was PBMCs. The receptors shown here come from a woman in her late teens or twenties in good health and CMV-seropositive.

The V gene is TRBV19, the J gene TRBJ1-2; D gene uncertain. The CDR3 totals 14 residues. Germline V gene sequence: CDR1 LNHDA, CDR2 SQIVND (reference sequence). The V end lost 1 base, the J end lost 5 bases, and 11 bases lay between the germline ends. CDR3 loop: CASSIVAPRYGYTF. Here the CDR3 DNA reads TGTGCCAGTAGTATAGTTGCCCCGAGGTATGGCTACACCTTC.

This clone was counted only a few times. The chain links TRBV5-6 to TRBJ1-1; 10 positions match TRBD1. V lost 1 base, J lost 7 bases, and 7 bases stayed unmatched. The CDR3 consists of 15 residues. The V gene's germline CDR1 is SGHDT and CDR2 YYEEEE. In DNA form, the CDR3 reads TGTGCCAGCAGCTTGTATGACAGGGGGCTCGGTGAAGCTTTCTTT. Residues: CASSLYDRGLGEAFF. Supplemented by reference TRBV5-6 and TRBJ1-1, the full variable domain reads DAGVTQSPTHLIKTRGQQVTLRCSPKSGHDTVSWYQQALGQGPQFIFQYYEEEERQRGNFPDRFSGHQFPNYSSELNVNALLLGDSALYLCASSLYDRGLGEAFFGQGTRLTVV.

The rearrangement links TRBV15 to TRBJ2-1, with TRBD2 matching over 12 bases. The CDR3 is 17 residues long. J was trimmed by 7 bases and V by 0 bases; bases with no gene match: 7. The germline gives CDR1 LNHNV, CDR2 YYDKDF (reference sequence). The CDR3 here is CATSRDRLAGVGNEQFF. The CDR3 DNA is TGTGCCACCAGCAGAGATCGACTAGCGGGAGTAGGTAATGAGCAGTTCTTC.

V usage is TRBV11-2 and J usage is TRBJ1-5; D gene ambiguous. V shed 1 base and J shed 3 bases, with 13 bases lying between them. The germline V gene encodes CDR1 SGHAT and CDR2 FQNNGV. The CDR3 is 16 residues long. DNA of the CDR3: TGTGCCAGCAGCTTAGGTGCAGGAGCGGTCAATCAGCCCCAGCATTTT. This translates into CASSLGAGAVNQPQHF.

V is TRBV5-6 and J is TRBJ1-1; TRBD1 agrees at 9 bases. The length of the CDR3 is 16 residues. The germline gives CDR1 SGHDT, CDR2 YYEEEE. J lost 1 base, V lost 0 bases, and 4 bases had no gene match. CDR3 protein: CASSLVGTGWNTEAFF. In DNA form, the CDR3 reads TGTGCCAGCAGCTTGGTAGGGACAGGGTGGAACACTGAAGCTTTCTTT.

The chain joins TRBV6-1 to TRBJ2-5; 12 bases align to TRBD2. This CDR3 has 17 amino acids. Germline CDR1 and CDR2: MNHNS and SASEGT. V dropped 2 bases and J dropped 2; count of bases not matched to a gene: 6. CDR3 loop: CASSEPSSGRGQETQYF. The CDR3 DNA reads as TGTGCCAGCAGTGAACCTTCTAGCGGGAGGGGGCAAGAGACCCAGTACTTC.

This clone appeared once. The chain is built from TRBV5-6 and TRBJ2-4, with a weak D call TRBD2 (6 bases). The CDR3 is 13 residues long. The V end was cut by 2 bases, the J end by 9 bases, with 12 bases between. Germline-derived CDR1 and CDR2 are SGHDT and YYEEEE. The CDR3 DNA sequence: TGTGCCAGCAGCTTCGGGGGATTAGGCATTCAGTACTTC. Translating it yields CASSFGGLGIQYF.

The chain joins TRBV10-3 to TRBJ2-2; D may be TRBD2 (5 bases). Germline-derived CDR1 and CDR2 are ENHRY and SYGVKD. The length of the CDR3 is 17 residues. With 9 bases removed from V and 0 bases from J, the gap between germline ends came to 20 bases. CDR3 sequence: CAILLAADYANTGELFF. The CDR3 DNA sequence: TGTGCCATTTTACTCGCAGCGGATTACGCGAACACCGGGGAGCTGTTTTTT.

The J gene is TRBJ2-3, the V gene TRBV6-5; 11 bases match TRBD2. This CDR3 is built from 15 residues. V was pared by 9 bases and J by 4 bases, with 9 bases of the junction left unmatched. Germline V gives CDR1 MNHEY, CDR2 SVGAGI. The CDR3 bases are TGTGCCAGTACCGAGATAGCGGGAGGGCCAGATACGCAGTATTTT. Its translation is CASTEIAGGPDTQYF.

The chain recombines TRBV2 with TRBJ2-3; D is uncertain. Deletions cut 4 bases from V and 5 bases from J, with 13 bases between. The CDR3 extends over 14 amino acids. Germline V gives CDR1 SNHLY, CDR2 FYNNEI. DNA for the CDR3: TGTGCCAGCAGTGTGACTCCCTCGGGAGATACGCAGTATTTT. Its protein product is CASSVTPSGDTQYF.

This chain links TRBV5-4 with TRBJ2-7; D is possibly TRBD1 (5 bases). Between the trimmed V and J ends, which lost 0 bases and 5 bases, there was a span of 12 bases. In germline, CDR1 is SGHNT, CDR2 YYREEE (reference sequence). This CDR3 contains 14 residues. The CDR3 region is CASSLEQGLNEQYF. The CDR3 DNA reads TGTGCCAGCAGCTTGGAGCAGGGTTTGAACGAGCAGTACTTC. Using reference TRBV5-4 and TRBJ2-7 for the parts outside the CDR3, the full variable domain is ETGVTQSPTHLIKTRGQQVTLRCSSQSGHNTVSWYQQALGQGPQFIFQYYREEENGRGNFPPRFSGLQFPNYSSELNVNALELDDSALYLCASSLEQGLNEQYFGPGTRLTVT.

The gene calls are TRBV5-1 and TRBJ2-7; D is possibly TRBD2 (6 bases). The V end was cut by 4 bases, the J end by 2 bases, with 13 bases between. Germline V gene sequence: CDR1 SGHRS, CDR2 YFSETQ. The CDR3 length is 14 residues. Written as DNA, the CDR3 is TGCGCCAGCAGCCCATCGGGACTGACCTACGAGCAGTACTTC. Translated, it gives CASSPSGLTYEQYF.

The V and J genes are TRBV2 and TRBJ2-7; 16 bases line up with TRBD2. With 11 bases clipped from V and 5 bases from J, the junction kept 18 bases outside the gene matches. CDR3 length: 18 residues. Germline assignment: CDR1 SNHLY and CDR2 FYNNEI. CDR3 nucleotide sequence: TGTGCCGCATCGCCCTCCGGGACTAGCGGGAGGGCCTTGGACGAGCAGTACTTC. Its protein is CAASPSGTSGRALDEQYF.

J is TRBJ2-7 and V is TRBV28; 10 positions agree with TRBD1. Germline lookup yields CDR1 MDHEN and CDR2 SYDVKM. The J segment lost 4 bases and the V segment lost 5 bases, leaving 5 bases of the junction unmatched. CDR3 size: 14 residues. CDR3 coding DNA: TGTGCCAGCAGTCATAGACAGGGGGCTTACGAGCAGTACTTC. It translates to CASSHRQGAYEQYF.

The CDR3 DNA sequence: TGTGCCAGCAGCTTAGTATCAGGGGGAGGTATGCAGTTCTTC. Translation gives CASSLVSGGGMQFF. The V and J genes are TRBV7-2 and TRBJ2-1; tentatively, D is TRBD1 (7 bases). CDR1 and CDR2 from the germline V gene are SGHTA and FQGNSA. This CDR3 contains 14 residues. Deletions cut 1 base from V and 12 bases from J, with 16 bases between. The variable domain in full, with the rest retrieved from reference TRBV7-2 and TRBJ2-1, is GAGVSQSPSNKVTEKGKDVELRCDPISGHTALYWYRQSLGQGLEFLIYFQGNSAPDKSGLPSDRFSAERTGGSVSTLTIQRTQQEDSAVYLCASSLVSGGGMQFFGPGTRLTVL.

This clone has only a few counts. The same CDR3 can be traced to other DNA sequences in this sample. The CDR3 loop is CASSEAGGNQPQHF. CDR3 coding DNA: TGTGCCAGCAGTGAAGCAGGGGGAAATCAGCCCCAGCATTTT. The rearrangement joins TRBV6-1 to TRBJ1-5; a possible D gene is TRBD1 (6 bases). This CDR3 comprises 14 residues. V lost 0 bases, J lost 4 bases, and 7 bases lay in between. Germline V gene data show CDR1 as MNHNS and CDR2 as SASEGT.

The CDR3 coding sequence is TGCAGCGTCGCGACTAGCGGGAGGGTCCACGAGCAGTACTTC. It is translated as CSVATSGRVHEQYF. The chain couples TRBV29-1 to TRBJ2-7; 14 positions match TRBD2. Trimming took 6 bases from V and 5 from J; bases not matched to a gene: 6. Germline CDR1 SQVTM, CDR2 ANQGSEA. The CDR3 is 14 residues long.

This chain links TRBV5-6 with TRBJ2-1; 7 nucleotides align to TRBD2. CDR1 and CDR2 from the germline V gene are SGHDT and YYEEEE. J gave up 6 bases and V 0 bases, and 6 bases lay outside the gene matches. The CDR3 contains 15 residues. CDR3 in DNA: TGTGCCAGCAGCTTGGTTAGCGGGTACTCCAATGAGCAGTTCTTC. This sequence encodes CASSLVSGYSNEQFF.

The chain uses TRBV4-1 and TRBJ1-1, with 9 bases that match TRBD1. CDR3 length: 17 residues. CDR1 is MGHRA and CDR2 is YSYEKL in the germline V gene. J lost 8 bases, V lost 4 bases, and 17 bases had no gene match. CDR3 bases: TGCGCCAGCAGCCGCGACAGGGGGATTGCTGCTGCCAACGAAGCTTTCTTT. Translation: CASSRDRGIAAANEAFF.

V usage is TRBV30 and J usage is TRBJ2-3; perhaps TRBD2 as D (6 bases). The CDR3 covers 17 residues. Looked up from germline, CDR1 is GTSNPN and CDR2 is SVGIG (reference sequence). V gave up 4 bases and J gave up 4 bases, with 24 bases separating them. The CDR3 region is CAWTSAFLGGTADTQYF. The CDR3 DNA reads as TGTGCCTGGACCTCGGCGTTTTTGGGCGGGACCGCAGATACGCAGTATTTT.

The CDR3 here is CAIRDPTGTGKVNEQFF. CDR3 nucleotide sequence: TGTGCCATCAGGGACCCTACCGGGACTGGCAAGGTCAATGAGCAGTTCTTC. The gene calls are TRBV10-3 and TRBJ2-1; D perhaps matches TRBD2 (6 bases). The length of the CDR3 is 17 residues. Deletions cut 6 bases from V and 6 bases from J, with 24 bases between. Germline V gene sequence: CDR1 ENHRY, CDR2 SYGVKD.

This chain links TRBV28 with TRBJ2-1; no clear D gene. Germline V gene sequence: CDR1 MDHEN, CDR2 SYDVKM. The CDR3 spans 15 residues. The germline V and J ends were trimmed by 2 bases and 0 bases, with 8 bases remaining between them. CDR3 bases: TGTGCCAGCAGTTTACAACTGAACTCCTACAATGAGCAGTTCTTC. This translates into CASSLQLNSYNEQFF. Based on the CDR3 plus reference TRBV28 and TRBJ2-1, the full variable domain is DVKVTQSSRYLVKRTGEKVFLECVQDMDHENMFWYRQDPGLGLRLIYFSYDVKMKEKGDIPEGYSVSREKKERFSLILESASTNQTSMYLCASSLQLNSYNEQFFGPGTRLTVL.

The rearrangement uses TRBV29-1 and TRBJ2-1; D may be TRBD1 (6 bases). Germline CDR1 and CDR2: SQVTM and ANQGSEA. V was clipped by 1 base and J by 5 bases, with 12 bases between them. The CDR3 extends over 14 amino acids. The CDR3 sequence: CSVEGQVINNEQFF. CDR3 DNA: TGCAGCGTTGAAGGACAGGTTATAAACAATGAGCAGTTCTTC.